This T cell receptor (beta chain) was documented in a study of human T cells and chemical hapten exposure. Study information: Patch testing placed 0.01% DPC on the upper back, with readings at 6 days. Mostly female, the patients presented with alopecia areata, totalis or universalis. Overall study results and limits: DPC sensitization produced no change in TCRs with frequency above 1 in 1000.

Time point given: pre-sensitization, week 0. Treatment meaning: therapeutic diphenylcyclopropenone sensitization with weekly scalp DPC. TCRdb used MiXCR to reprocess the RACE reads, holding one entry per CDR3 protein. The sample yields around 380,000 distinct CDR3 sequences, 5.5% seen once. Comments on this clonotype: The antigen is undetermined.

CDR1 and CDR2 from the germline V gene are MNHEY and SVGAGI. This CDR3 has 13 amino acids. V shed 2 bases and J shed 7 bases, with 11 bases lying between them. This receptor was obtained from a woman aged 18-30 years with alopecia areata. Some clones in this sample may be carry-over from other donors' samples. The gene calls are TRBV6-5 and TRBJ1-1; D is perhaps TRBD1 (5 bases). Source: whole blood, taken in connection with sensitization to the hapten diphenylcyclopropenone (DPC). The CDR3 region has the DNA TGTGCCAGCAGTTACGGGCCTGGGGGTGAAGCTTTCTTT. It specifies CASSYGPGGEAFF.